Given below is one T cell receptor beta chain in context. The data stem from a study of response to subunit inactivated influenza vaccine. Each CDR3 protein gets one entry after TCRdb re-called the RT-PCR reads with MiXCR. Of approximately 480,000 distinct CDR3 sequences listed, over 9.5% are singletons. Germline lookup yields CDR1 MNHEY and CDR2 SMNVEV (reference sequence). V lost 8 bases, J lost 6 bases, and 11 bases stayed unmatched. The length of the CDR3 is 14 residues. The chain recombines TRBV27 with TRBJ1-2; 8 bases are a match to TRBD1. The origin of this receptor is a middle-aged man who received an inactivated influenza vaccine. Specimen: PBMCs from blood, collected roughly 46 days after vaccination. CDR3 residues: CASRLRAGGNGYTF. The CDR3 DNA follows: TGTGCCAGCCGACTTCGGGCAGGGGGCAATGGCTACACCTTC.